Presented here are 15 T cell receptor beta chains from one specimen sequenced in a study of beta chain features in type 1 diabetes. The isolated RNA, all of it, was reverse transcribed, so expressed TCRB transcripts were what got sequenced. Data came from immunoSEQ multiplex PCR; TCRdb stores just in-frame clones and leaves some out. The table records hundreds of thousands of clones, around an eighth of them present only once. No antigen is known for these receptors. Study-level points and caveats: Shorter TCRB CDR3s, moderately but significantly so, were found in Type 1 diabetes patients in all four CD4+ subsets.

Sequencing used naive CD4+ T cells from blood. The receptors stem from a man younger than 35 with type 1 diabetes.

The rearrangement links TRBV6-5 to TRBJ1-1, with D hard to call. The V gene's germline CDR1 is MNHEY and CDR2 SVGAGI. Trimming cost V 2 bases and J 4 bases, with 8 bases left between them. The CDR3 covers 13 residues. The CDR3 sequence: CASSYAPGTEAFF. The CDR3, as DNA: TGTGCCAGCAGTTACGCACCGGGCACTGAAGCTTTCTTT.

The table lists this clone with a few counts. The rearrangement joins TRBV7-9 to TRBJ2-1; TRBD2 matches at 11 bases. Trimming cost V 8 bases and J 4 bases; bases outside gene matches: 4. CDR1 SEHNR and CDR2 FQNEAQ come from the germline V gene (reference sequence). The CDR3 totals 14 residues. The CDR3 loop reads CASGLAGMYNEQFF. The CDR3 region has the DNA TGTGCCAGCGGACTAGCGGGCATGTACAATGAGCAGTTCTTC.

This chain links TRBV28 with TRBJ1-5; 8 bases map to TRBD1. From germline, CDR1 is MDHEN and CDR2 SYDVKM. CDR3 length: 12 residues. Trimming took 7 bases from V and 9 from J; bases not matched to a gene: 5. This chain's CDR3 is CASNQGAGPQHF. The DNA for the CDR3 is TGTGCCAGCAACCAGGGGGCCGGGCCCCAGCATTTT.

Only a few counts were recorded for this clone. The CDR3 protein is CASSPFGGAADTQYF. The CDR3 DNA sequence: TGCGCCAGCAGCCCATTCGGGGGGGCCGCAGATACGCAGTATTTT. The chain carries TRBV5-1 and TRBJ2-3, with 8 nucleotides matching TRBD2. The V gene's germline CDR1 is SGHRS and CDR2 YFSETQ. J was trimmed by 4 bases and V by 4 bases; bases with no gene match: 8. CDR3 size: 15 residues.

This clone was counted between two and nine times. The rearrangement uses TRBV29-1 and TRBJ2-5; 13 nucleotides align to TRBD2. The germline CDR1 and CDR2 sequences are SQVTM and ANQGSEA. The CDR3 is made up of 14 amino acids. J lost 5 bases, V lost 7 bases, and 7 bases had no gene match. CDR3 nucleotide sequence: TGCAGCGCTCGACTAGCGGGGGGCCTGGAGACCCAGTACTTC. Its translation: CSARLAGGLETQYF.

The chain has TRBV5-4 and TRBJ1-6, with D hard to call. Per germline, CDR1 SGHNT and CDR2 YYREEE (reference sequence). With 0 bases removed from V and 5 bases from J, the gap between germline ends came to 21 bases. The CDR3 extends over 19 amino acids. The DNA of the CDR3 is TGTGCCAGCAGCTTGGCAATCGTCGGCACCCGGGCTAATAATTCACCCCTCCACTTT. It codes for CASSLAIVGTRANNSPLHF.

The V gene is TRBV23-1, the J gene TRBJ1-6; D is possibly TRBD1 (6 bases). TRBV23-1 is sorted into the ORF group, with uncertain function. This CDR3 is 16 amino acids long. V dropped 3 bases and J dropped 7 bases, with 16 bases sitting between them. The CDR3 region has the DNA TGCGCCAGCAGTCACCACACGGACAGAGCCAATTCACCCCTCCACTTT. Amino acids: CASSHHTDRANSPLHF.

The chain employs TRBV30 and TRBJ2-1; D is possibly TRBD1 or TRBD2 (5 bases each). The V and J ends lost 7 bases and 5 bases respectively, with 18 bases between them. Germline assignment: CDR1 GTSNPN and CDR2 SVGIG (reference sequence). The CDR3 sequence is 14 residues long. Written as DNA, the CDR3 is TGTGCCTCTCGAGAGGGGCTCCCCCACAATGAGCAGTTCTTC. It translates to CASREGLPHNEQFF.

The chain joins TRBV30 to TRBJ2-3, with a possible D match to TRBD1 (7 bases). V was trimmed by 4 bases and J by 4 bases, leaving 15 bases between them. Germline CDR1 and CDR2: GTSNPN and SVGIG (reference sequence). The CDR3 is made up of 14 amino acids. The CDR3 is CAWTPQGGPDTQYF. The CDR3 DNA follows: TGTGCCTGGACCCCCCAGGGGGGCCCAGATACGCAGTATTTT.

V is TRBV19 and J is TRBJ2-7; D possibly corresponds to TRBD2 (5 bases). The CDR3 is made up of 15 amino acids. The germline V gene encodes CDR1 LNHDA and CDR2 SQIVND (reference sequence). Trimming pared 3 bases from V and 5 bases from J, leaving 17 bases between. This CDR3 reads CASSIGVSHKDEQYF. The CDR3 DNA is TGTGCCAGTAGTATCGGGGTTTCCCATAAAGACGAGCAGTACTTC.

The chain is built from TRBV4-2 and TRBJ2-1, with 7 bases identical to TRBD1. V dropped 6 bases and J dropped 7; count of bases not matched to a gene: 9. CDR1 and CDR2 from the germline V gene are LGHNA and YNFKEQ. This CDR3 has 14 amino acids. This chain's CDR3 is CASRLDQGENEQFF. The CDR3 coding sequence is TGTGCCAGCAGACTAGACCAGGGGGAGAATGAGCAGTTCTTC.

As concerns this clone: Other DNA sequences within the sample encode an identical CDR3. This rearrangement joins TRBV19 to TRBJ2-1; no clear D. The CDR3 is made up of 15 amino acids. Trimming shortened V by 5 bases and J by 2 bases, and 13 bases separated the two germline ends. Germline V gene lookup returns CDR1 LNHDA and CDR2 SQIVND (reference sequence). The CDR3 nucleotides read TGTGCCAGTAGTTCGGCGAGTGGGGCCTACAATGAGCAGTTCTTC. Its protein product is CASSSASGAYNEQFF.

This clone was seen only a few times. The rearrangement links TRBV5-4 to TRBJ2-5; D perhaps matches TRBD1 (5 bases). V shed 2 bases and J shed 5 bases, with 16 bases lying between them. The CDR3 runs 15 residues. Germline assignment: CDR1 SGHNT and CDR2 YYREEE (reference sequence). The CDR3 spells CASSFPGLELETQYF. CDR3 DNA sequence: TGTGCCAGCAGCTTTCCAGGGCTTGAGCTGGAGACCCAGTACTTC.

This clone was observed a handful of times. CDR3 DNA: TGCAGCGTTGAAAGGGCTGCGATCGAAAGAAACACTGAAGCTTTCTTT. Translated: CSVERAAIERNTEAFF. This chain uses TRBV29-1 with TRBJ1-1; no clear D. The germline gives CDR1 SQVTM, CDR2 ANQGSEA. The CDR3 runs to 16 residues. V was trimmed by 2 bases and J by 2 bases, leaving 18 bases between them.

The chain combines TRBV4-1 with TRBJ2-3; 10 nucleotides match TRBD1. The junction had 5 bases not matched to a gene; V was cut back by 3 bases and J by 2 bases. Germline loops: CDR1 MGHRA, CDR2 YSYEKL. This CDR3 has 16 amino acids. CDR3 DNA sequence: TGCGCCAGCAGCCACGACAGGGGGCAGCCCACAGATACGCAGTATTTT. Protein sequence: CASSHDRGQPTDTQYF.